This entry features one T cell receptor beta chain sequence. Its antigen is unidentified. The sequenced fragment ends 3 residues before the CDR3 boundary, so the rest is inferred from the germline J gene. With 5 bases removed from V and 0 bases from J, the gap between germline ends came to 11 bases. Germline loops: CDR1 SGHRS, CDR2 YFSETQ. The CDR3 contains 14 residues. This sample is drawn from a study of T cell clonality in common variable immunodeficiency. Broader study findings: In common variable immunodeficiency, TCR beta chains reportedly carried fewer deletions and N-nucleotide insertions.

Equal genomic DNA amounts from CVID and control samples were sequenced. Here immunoSEQ multiplex PCR was the method, and the copy in TCRdb shows in-frame clones only, minus some. The sample table includes roughly 16,000 clones. The chain employs TRBV5-1 and TRBJ2-5; D might be TRBD1 (5 bases). The origin of this receptor is a human donor with common variable immunodeficiency. Source material: peripheral blood mononuclear cells. This chain's CDR3 is CASSKGNNQETQYF. The CDR3 DNA, read in part, is TGCGCCAGCAGTAAGGGGAACAACCAAGAGACC.